These T cell receptor beta chains were read from a single sample in a study of cytomegalovirus exposure and HLA in healthy donors. Libraries were prepared by immunoSEQ multiplex PCR; TCRdb keeps only in-frame clonotypes and omits some of them. Of 150,000 to 200,000 clones listed, over 80% are singletons. The sample taken for sequencing was PBMCs. Receptor source: a man aged 50 to 59 in good health and CMV-seropositive. Each CDR3 is given with its conserved first and last residue. D genes are given only for firm matches. Part of the rows lack a size; the others show once, few, many or a class for expanded clones.

D gene	V gene	clone size	J gene	CDR3 DNA	CDR3 protein
-	TRBV27	-	TRBJ1-1	TGTGCCAGCAAGGAGGGAGGTGGAGGAACTGAAGCTTTCTTT	CASKEGGGGTEAFF
TRBD1	TRBV27	-	TRBJ1-2	TGTGCCAGCAGGGGAGGACAGGGGGGCAGCTATGGCTACACCTTC	CASRGGQGGSYGYTF
-	TRBV7-9	few	TRBJ1-2	TGTGCCAGCAGCTTAGCCAACCCCCCCGTGGCAGGAGGCTATGGCTACACCTTC	CASSLANPPVAGGYGYTF
TRBD1	TRBV5-4	few	TRBJ2-3	TGTGCGGGGAGACAGGGACCCACAGATACGCAGTATTTT	CAGRQGPTDTQYF
-	TRBV6-6	-	TRBJ1-6	TGTGCCAGCACCCCCTTCGGACAGACCCCAAATTCACCCCTCCACTTT	CASTPFGQTPNSPLHF
TRBD1	TRBV28	-	TRBJ1-1	TGTGCCAGCAGTGACCCACCCGGGACAGGGTTCACTGAAGCTTTCTTT	CASSDPPGTGFTEAFF
TRBD1	TRBV5-1	-	TRBJ1-5	TGCGCCAGCAGCTCCGGACAGGGGCACAATCAGCCCCAGCATTTT	CASSSGQGHNQPQHF
TRBD1	TRBV9	-	TRBJ2-1	TGTGCCAGCAGCGTAGAAGGGACAGGGGAGAATGAGCAGTTCTTC	CASSVEGTGENEQFF
TRBD1	TRBV9	-	TRBJ2-7	TGTGCCAGCAACCCCTTTGGGGACAGCCTTGCCTACGAGCAGTACTTC	CASNPFGDSLAYEQYF
TRBD2	TRBV6-6	-	TRBJ2-7	TGTGCCAGCAGTTCAGCGGGAGGGGGGTACGAGCAGTACTTC	CASSSAGGGYEQYF
-	TRBV28	-	TRBJ1-1	TGTGCCAGCAGCCCCCAGGATGTCCGTGCAGCTTTCTTT	CASSPQDVRAAFF
-	TRBV2	few	TRBJ2-1	TGTGCCAGCAGCGGAGACAGTAATGAGCAGTTCTTC	CASSGDSNEQFF
TRBD1	TRBV29-1	once	TRBJ2-5	TGCAGCGTTTACAGGGGCCCGAAAGAGACCCAGTACTTC	CSVYRGPKETQYF
TRBD1	TRBV5-1	once	TRBJ2-2	TGCGCCAGCATGTGGACAGGGGGCGTTTCGAACACCGGGGAGCTGTTTTTT	CASMWTGGVSNTGELFF
-	TRBV5-1	-	TRBJ2-7	TGCGCCAGCAGCTTGATCCACAGTGACGAGCAGTACTTC	CASSLIHSDEQYF
-	TRBV9	-	TRBJ2-7	TGTGCCAGCAGCGTAAGACAAAGCTCCTACGAGCAGTACTTC	CASSVRQSSYEQYF
TRBD1	TRBV5-4	-	TRBJ1-1	TGTGCCAGCAGAAAAGACCTCGGACAGGGGGACACTGAAGCTTTCTTT	CASRKDLGQGDTEAFF
-	TRBV6-5	few	TRBJ1-1	TGTGCCAGCAGTTACGGAGGGAAAACTGAAGCTTTCTTT	CASSYGGKTEAFF
-	TRBV27	-	TRBJ1-5	TGTGCCAGCAGTTTAGTGTCAGACTATCAGCCCCAGCATTTT	CASSLVSDYQPQHF
-	TRBV7-6	-	TRBJ1-1	TGTGCCAGCAGCGCCCGACAGAACACTGAAGCTTTCTTT	CASSARQNTEAFF
-	TRBV27	-	TRBJ2-4	TGTGCCAGCAGCACTCGCTCAACCCTAGCCAAAAACATTCAGTACTTC	CASSTRSTLAKNIQYF
-	TRBV29-1	once	TRBJ2-3	TGCAGCGTTCTCTTCTACCGGGACACAGATACGCAGTATTTT	CSVLFYRDTDTQYF
TRBD1	TRBV28	-	TRBJ2-7	TGTGCCAGCAGTTCGCCGGGACAGGGGAGTGGGAAGCAGTACTTC	CASSSPGQGSGKQYF
TRBD1	TRBV9	-	TRBJ2-2	TGTGCCAGCAGCGTAGGACAGGGAAGCGCCGGGGAGCTGTTTTTT	CASSVGQGSAGELFF
TRBD1	TRBV2	-	TRBJ1-6	TGTGCCAGCAGTGCGGACAGGGTGGGTTCACCCCTCCACTTT	CASSADRVGSPLHF